The entry that follows covers one TCR beta chain sequence. In its sample, this clone was seen a few times. No antigen is known for it. The input lacks base qualities; no much larger clone sits a single base away. The sample has other DNA sequences that encode this CDR3 too. TCRbeta CDR3 regions were amplified from genomic DNA using the immunoSEQ Assay, a bias-controlled multiplex PCR. In the authors' own workflow: The number of nucleated cells in each sample was estimated by amplification of reference gene primers within the assay. To quantify the absolute abundance of each unique TCRbeta CDR3 rearrangement, sequence reads were collapsed and filtered. For each sample, productive Simpson clonality was calculated by taking the square root of Simpson's diversity index across productive rearrangements. The clones in this table, taken by TCRdb from immuneACCESS, are in-frame only. Not every clone is retained; where verified, under half of the shortfall comes from an unresolved V gene, and the cause of the rest is unknown. The DNA gave D and trimming, while V, J and clone size come from that table. This sample holds tens of thousands of clones; less than 85% were observed only once. Over 15% of the sample is taken by the ten largest.

Collaborating institutions collected whole blood in K2EDTA tubes following their own protocols. For TCRbeta analysis, collaborator samples were shipped as frozen whole blood, as isolated PBMCs, or as DNA extracted from either sample type. CDR1 ENHRY and CDR2 SYGVKD are derived from the germline V gene. Unmatched junction bases come to 14, with V trimmed by 6 bases and J by 5 bases. From its cysteine to its phenylalanine, the CDR3 spans 17 amino acids. Only the CDR3 region is kept as DNA, spanning 51 bases read in frame from base 1. The data were taken from a study of blood T cell repertoires in COVID-19 (dated by TCRdb to the early 2020s). About the investigation overall: Samples from collaborators originated in the United States, Italy and Spain and spanned both the acute and convalescent phases of COVID-19. Deeply sampled blood TCRbeta repertoires from subjects exposed to, actively infected with, or recovered from COVID-19 were included in the dataset. The prospective study material was composed of cDNA or gDNA derived from T cells, B-cell-depleted T cells, or PBMCs. Samples were obtained from the ongoing ImmuneRACE study (first 160 participants) and from 1,254 subjects provided by 6 global collaborators. A freely available public database, intended as a resource for researchers studying the immune response to SARS-CoV-2, is where the repertoires were released. A de-identified subject ID, COVID-19 status, age in years and sex were almost always included in the sample metadata. Where available, HLA class I and class II types were obtained from metadata supplied by the sample provider rather than from assay-based typing. Overall results and qualifications from the work: The quantity of clinical and demographic metadata differed by source and by participant and was supplied without curation.

This chain is built from TRBV10-3 and TRBJ1-5; 9 bases in the junction line up with TRBD1. The TCR sequence derives from a man between 65 and 85 years old with active COVID-19. What was sequenced was peripheral blood. The CDR3 region has the sequence CAISPGTGPLTDQPQHF. At the DNA level, the sequence is TGTGCCATCAGCCCCGGGACAGGGCCCCTTACGGATCAGCCCCAGCATTTT.